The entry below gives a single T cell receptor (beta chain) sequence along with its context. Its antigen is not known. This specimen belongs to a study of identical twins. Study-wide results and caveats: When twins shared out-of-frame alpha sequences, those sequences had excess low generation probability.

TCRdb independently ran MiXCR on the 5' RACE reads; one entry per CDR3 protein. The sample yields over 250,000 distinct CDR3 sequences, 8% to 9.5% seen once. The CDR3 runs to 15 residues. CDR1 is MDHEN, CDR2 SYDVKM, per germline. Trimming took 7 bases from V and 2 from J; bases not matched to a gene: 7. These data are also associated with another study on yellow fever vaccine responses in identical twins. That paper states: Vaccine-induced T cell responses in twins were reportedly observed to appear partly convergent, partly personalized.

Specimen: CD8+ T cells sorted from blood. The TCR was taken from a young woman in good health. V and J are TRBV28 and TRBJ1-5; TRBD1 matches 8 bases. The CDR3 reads CASNLRGLGNQPQHF. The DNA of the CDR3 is TGTGCCAGCAACCTCAGGGGGCTCGGCAATCAGCCCCAGCATTTT.